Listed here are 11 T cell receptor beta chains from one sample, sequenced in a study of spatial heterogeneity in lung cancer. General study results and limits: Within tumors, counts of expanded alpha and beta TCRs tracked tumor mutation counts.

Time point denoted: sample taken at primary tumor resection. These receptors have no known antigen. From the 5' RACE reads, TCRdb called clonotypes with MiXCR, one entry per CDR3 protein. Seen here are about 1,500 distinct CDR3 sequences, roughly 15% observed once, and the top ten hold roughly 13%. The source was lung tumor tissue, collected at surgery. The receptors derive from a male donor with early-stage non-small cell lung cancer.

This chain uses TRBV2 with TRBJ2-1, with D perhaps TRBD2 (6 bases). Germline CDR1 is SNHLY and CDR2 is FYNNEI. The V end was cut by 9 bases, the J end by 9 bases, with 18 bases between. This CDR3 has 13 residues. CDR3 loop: CARGLGGVTEQFF. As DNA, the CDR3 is TGTGCCAGGGGGTTAGGAGGGGTGACTGAGCAGTTCTTC.

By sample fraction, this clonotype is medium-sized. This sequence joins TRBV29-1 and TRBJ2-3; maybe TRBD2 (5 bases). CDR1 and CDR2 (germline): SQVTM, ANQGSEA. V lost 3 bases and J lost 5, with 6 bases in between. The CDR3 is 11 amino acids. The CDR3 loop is CSVDAGDTQYF. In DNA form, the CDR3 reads TGCAGCGTTGACGCGGGAGATACGCAGTATTTT.

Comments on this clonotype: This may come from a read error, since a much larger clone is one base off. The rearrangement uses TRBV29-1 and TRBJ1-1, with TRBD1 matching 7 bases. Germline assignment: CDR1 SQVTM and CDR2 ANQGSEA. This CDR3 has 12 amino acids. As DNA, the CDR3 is TGCAGCGTTGGGACAGGCCGCACTGTAGCTTTCTTT. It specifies CSVGTGRTVAFF.

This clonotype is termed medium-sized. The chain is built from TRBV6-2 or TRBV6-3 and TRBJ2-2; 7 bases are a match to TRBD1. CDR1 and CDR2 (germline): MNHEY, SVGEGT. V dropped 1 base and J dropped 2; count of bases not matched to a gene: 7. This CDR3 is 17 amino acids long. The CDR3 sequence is CASSYFKGGPNTGELFF. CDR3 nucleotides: TGTGCCAGCAGTTACTTTAAAGGGGGCCCTAACACCGGGGAGCTGTTTTTT.

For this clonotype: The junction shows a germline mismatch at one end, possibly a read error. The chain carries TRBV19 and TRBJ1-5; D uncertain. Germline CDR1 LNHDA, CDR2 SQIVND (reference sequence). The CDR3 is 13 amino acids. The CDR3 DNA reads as TGTGCCGGTAGACTCGATGGAAATCAGCCCCAGCATTTT. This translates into CAGRLDGNQPQHF.

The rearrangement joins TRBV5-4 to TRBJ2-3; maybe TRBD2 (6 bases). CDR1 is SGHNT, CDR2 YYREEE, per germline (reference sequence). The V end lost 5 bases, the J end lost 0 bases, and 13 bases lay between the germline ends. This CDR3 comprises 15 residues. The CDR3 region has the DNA TGTGCCAGCAGGGGGGACTTGCGAAGCACAGATACGCAGTATTTT. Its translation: CASRGDLRSTDTQYF.

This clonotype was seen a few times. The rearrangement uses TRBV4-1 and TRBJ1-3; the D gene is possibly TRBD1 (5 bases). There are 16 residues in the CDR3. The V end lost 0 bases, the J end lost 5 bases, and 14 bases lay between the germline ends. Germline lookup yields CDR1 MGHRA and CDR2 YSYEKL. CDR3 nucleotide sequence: TGCGCCAGCAGCCAAGAAGAGGGGTTGGGAAGAAACACCATATATTTT. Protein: CASSQEEGLGRNTIYF.

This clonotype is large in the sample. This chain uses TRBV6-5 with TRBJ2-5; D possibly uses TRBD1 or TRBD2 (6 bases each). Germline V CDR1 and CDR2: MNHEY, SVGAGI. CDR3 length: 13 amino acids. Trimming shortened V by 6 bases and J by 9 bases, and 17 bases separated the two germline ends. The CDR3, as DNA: TGTGCCAGCAGCCCCGGGGGCGCCCGGGCCCAGTACTTC. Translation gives CASSPGGARAQYF.

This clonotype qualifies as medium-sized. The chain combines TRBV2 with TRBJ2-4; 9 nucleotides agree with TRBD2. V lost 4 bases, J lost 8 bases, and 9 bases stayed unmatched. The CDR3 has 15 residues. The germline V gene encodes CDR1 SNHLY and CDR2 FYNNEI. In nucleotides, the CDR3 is TGTGCCAGCAGTGGGTGGCGGGGGGGCCCGGACATTCAGTACTTC. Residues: CASSGWRGGPDIQYF.

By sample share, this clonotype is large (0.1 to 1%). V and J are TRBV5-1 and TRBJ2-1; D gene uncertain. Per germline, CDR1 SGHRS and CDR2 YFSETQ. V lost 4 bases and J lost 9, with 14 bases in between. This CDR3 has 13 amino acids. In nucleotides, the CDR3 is TGCGCCAGCAGCCTAACCCCGGTGGGTGAGCAGTTCTTC. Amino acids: CASSLTPVGEQFF.

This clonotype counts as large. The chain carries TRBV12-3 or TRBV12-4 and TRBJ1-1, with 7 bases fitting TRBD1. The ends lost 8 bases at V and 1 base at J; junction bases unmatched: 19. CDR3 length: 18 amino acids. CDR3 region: CASRSNVIRDRTNTEAFF. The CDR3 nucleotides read TGTGCCAGCCGCTCCAATGTGATCCGGGACAGAACGAACACTGAAGCTTTCTTT.